The 29 T cell receptor beta chains below all came from one sample that was sequenced in a study of CD8 T cells in ankylosing spondylitis. TCRdb recomputed calls from the 5' RACE reads with MiXCR, one row per CDR3 protein. The sample contains about 42,000 distinct CDR3 sequences, just under 4% of which appear only once. Sequencing was done on a sample of blood, either unsorted or a sorted T cell fraction (not recorded which). Receptors originate from a female donor with ankylosing spondylitis or in good health (not recorded which).

This clonotype was recorded a few times. The chain combines TRBV9 with TRBJ2-5, with 10 positions matching TRBD2. V shed 0 bases and J 3 bases; nucleotides not matched to a gene: 5. Germline V lookup: CDR1 SGDLS, CDR2 YYNGEE. CDR3 size: 16 residues. The CDR3 loop is CASSVGTAGGKETQYF. CDR3 in DNA: TGTGCCAGCAGCGTAGGAACAGCGGGGGGGAAAGAGACCCAGTACTTC.

The table lists this clonotype with many counts. The genes are TRBV9 and TRBJ2-2; D possibly corresponds to TRBD2 (6 bases). The CDR3 is 16 residues long. V was clipped by 0 bases and J by 0 bases, with 9 bases between them. Germline V lookup: CDR1 SGDLS, CDR2 YYNGEE. CDR3 sequence reads: CASSVGRGANTGELFF. The DNA for the CDR3 is TGTGCCAGCAGCGTAGGGAGGGGCGCGAACACCGGGGAGCTGTTTTTT.

This chain links TRBV9 with TRBJ2-3; D remains ambiguous. V was clipped by 0 bases and J by 2 bases, with 7 bases between them. Per germline, CDR1 SGDLS and CDR2 YYNGEE. The CDR3 is 14 amino acids. CDR3 bases: TGTGCCAGCAGCGTAGGGCCCTACACAGATACGCAGTATTTT. Amino acids: CASSVGPYTDTQYF. The entire variable domain, with the rest obtained from reference TRBV9 and TRBJ2-3, is as follows: DSGVTQTPKHLITATGQRVTLRCSPRSGDLSVYWYQQSLDQGLQFLIQYYNGEERAKGNILERFSAQQFPDLHSELNLSSLELGDSALYFCASSVGPYTDTQYFGPGTRLTVL.

This clonotype was seen ten or more times. The rearrangement uses TRBV9 and TRBJ1-6; D remains unclear. There are 13 residues in the CDR3. V dropped 3 bases and J dropped 4 bases, with 5 bases sitting between them. Germline-derived CDR1 and CDR2 are SGDLS and YYNGEE. CDR3 protein: CASSEGYNSPLHF. CDR3 bases: TGTGCCAGCAGCGAAGGGTATAATTCACCCCTCCACTTT. The full variable domain, its missing parts supplied by reference TRBV9 and TRBJ1-6, is DSGVTQTPKHLITATGQRVTLRCSPRSGDLSVYWYQQSLDQGLQFLIQYYNGEERAKGNILERFSAQQFPDLHSELNLSSLELGDSALYFCASSEGYNSPLHFGNGTRLTVT.

There are many counts of this clonotype. The gene calls are TRBV2 and TRBJ2-7, with D tentatively TRBD1 or TRBD2 (5 bases each). The germline CDR1 and CDR2 sequences are SNHLY and FYNNEI. V lost 7 bases and J lost 3, with 19 bases in between. The CDR3 extends over 15 amino acids. Written as DNA, the CDR3 is TGTGCCAGCAATATGACCGGGACCGCCGGCTACGAGCAGTACTTC. Translating gives CASNMTGTAGYEQYF.

Many counts were recorded for this clonotype. The J gene is TRBJ1-1, the V gene TRBV9, with D perhaps matching TRBD1 (6 bases). Trimming left V 2 bases short and J 5 bases short, with 13 bases between. CDR1 and CDR2 (germline): SGDLS, YYNGEE. This CDR3 spans 14 amino acids. The CDR3, as DNA: TGTGCCAGCAGCGTTAGGGCAAGGGGGACTGAAGCTTTCTTT. Translated: CASSVRARGTEAFF.

This clonotype showed up just a few times. The gene calls are TRBV9 and TRBJ1-1; no clear D. In germline, CDR1 is SGDLS, CDR2 YYNGEE. With 3 bases removed from V and 0 bases from J, the gap between germline ends came to 9 bases. This CDR3 is built from 14 residues. CDR3 in amino acids: CASSEGWLNTEAFF. For the CDR3, the DNA is TGTGCCAGCAGCGAGGGATGGTTGAACACTGAAGCTTTCTTT. The full variable domain, completed using reference TRBV9 and TRBJ1-1, is DSGVTQTPKHLITATGQRVTLRCSPRSGDLSVYWYQQSLDQGLQFLIQYYNGEERAKGNILERFSAQQFPDLHSELNLSSLELGDSALYFCASSEGWLNTEAFFGQGTRLTVV.

There are many counts of this clonotype. The chain recombines TRBV9 with TRBJ2-3, with 13 nucleotides matching TRBD2. Germline values: CDR1 SGDLS, CDR2 YYNGEE. This CDR3 is built from 18 residues. The J segment lost 2 bases and the V segment lost 0 bases, leaving 6 bases of the junction unmatched. CDR3 DNA sequence: TGTGCCAGCAGCGTAGTGTCAACTAGCGGGGGGGCCACAGATACGCAGTATTTT. Amino acids: CASSVVSTSGGATDTQYF.

This clonotype was seen ten or more times. V gene TRBV9 combines with J gene TRBJ2-1, with 8 nucleotides matching TRBD2. The germline gives CDR1 SGDLS, CDR2 YYNGEE. CDR3 size: 15 residues. Trimming took 2 bases from V and 8 from J; bases not matched to a gene: 9. CDR3 protein: CASSVRSGGGDEQFF. The DNA for the CDR3 is TGTGCCAGCAGCGTGCGAAGCGGGGGAGGGGATGAGCAGTTCTTC.

This clonotype appeared many times. This rearrangement joins TRBV7-3 to TRBJ1-5; D unresolved. Germline V gives CDR1 SGHTA, CDR2 FQGTGA. The V end lost 3 bases, the J end lost 0 bases, and 21 bases lay between the germline ends. The CDR3 runs to 19 residues. The CDR3 reads CASSFSEENSPYSNQPQHF. The CDR3 DNA reads TGTGCCAGCAGCTTTTCGGAGGAAAACAGCCCTTATAGCAATCAGCCCCAGCATTTT.

J is TRBJ2-1 and V is TRBV9; the D call may be TRBD1 or TRBD2 (5 bases each). The CDR3 is 15 residues long. The germline V and J ends were trimmed by 3 bases and 6 bases, with 16 bases remaining between them. Germline CDR1 and CDR2: SGDLS and YYNGEE. The CDR3 region is CASSAGREGGNEQFF. In DNA, the CDR3 is TGTGCCAGCAGCGCGGGCAGGGAAGGAGGCAATGAGCAGTTCTTC.

CDR3 in amino acids: CASSVPANADTQYF. The CDR3, as DNA: TGTGCCAGCAGCGTCCCAGCTAACGCAGATACGCAGTATTTT. The V call is TRBV9, the J call TRBJ2-3; no clear D gene. The CDR3 consists of 14 residues. Germline V gene data show CDR1 as SGDLS and CDR2 as YYNGEE. Trimming took 2 bases from V and 4 from J, leaving 11 bases between them.

Ten or more counts support this clonotype. The chain has TRBV9 and TRBJ2-5, with no clear D. The V end was cut by 0 bases, the J end by 3 bases, with 0 bases between. The germline gives CDR1 SGDLS, CDR2 YYNGEE. CDR3 length equals 11 residues. The CDR3 region is CASSVEETQYF. DNA for the CDR3: TGTGCCAGCAGCGTAGAAGAGACCCAGTACTTC. The variable domain in full, completed from reference TRBV9 and TRBJ2-5, reads DSGVTQTPKHLITATGQRVTLRCSPRSGDLSVYWYQQSLDQGLQFLIQYYNGEERAKGNILERFSAQQFPDLHSELNLSSLELGDSALYFCASSVEETQYFGPGTRLLVL.

This clonotype was found a few times. CDR3 sequence: CASSRNGYNKETQYF. For the CDR3, the DNA is TGTGCCAGCAGTCGGAATGGCTATAACAAAGAGACCCAGTACTTC. The chain uses TRBV9 and TRBJ2-5, with D unclear. Per the germline V gene, CDR1 is SGDLS and CDR2 is YYNGEE. Trimming stripped 5 bases from V and 3 bases from J, with 17 bases between. This CDR3 has 15 amino acids.

This clonotype was picked up many times. The chain's CDR3 is CASSSTLGRGNEKLFF. CDR3 in DNA: TGTGCCAGCAGCTCAACCCTGGGCAGGGGCAATGAAAAACTGTTTTTT. The chain combines TRBV9 with TRBJ1-4; D might be TRBD1 (6 bases). Per germline, CDR1 SGDLS and CDR2 YYNGEE. This CDR3 has 16 amino acids. The V and J ends lost 4 bases and 5 bases respectively, with 18 bases between them.

This clonotype was picked up many times. The chain combines TRBV9 with TRBJ1-4; a possible D gene is TRBD1 (5 bases). Germline values: CDR1 SGDLS, CDR2 YYNGEE. The V end lost 0 bases, the J end lost 4 bases, and 10 bases lay between the germline ends. This CDR3 is built from 15 residues. The CDR3 is CASSVAGGFNEKLFF. CDR3 coding DNA: TGTGCCAGCAGCGTAGCTGGGGGGTTTAATGAAAAACTGTTTTTT.

There are many counts of this clonotype. The genes are TRBV9 and TRBJ2-5; D is possibly TRBD2 (6 bases). Germline V gene lookup returns CDR1 SGDLS and CDR2 YYNGEE. The CDR3 contains 14 residues. The V end lost 6 bases, the J end lost 4 bases, and 16 bases lay between the germline ends. The chain's CDR3 is CASMPWGEGETQYF. The DNA of the CDR3 is TGTGCCAGCATGCCGTGGGGGGAAGGAGAGACCCAGTACTTC.

The gene calls are TRBV9 and TRBJ2-6, with D possibly being TRBD2 (7 bases). Germline V gene sequence: CDR1 SGDLS, CDR2 YYNGEE. The CDR3 has 18 amino acids. V lost 4 bases and J lost 0, with 17 bases in between. The CDR3 DNA reads TGTGCCAGCAGCACCTGGGGGGGGCGGCCCTCTGGGGCCAACGTCCTGACTTTC. It is translated as CASSTWGGRPSGANVLTF.

This clonotype was seen at least ten times. The rearrangement joins TRBV9 to TRBJ1-3; no firm D call. Between the trimmed V and J ends, which lost 3 bases and 0 bases, there was a span of 10 bases. The CDR3 sequence is 15 residues long. CDR1 is SGDLS, CDR2 YYNGEE, per germline. CDR3 DNA: TGTGCCAGCAGCGAACCGGGAATCTCTGGAAACACCATATATTTT. Amino acids: CASSEPGISGNTIYF.

This clonotype was observed many times. The chain combines TRBV9 with TRBJ2-5; D is uncertain. Trimming shortened V by 0 bases and J by 1 base, and 10 bases separated the two germline ends. Germline CDR1 SGDLS, CDR2 YYNGEE. The length of the CDR3 is 15 residues. As DNA, the CDR3 is TGTGCCAGCAGCGTAGAAGGCTACTTCCAAGAGACCCAGTACTTC. Its translation is CASSVEGYFQETQYF.

This clonotype ranks as medium-sized. The chain links TRBV9 to TRBJ1-1, with D perhaps TRBD1 (6 bases). V lost 4 bases and J 11 bases, leaving 21 bases between the germline ends. Germline-derived CDR1 and CDR2 are SGDLS and YYNGEE. This CDR3 contains 14 residues. The CDR3 region has the DNA TGTGCCAGCAGCCCCGATGGGTGGGGGGCGCAGGCTTTCTTT. Protein sequence: CASSPDGWGAQAFF.

This clonotype was observed many times. This chain connects TRBV9 to TRBJ1-1, with 8 bases identical to TRBD1. With 3 bases clipped from V and 11 bases from J, the junction kept 9 bases outside the gene matches. The CDR3 totals 13 residues. Germline V gene lookup returns CDR1 SGDLS and CDR2 YYNGEE. The CDR3 nucleotides are TGTGCCAGCAGCGATGGGGGCAGGGGGCAGGCTTTCTTT. Translation gives CASSDGGRGQAFF.

This clonotype was seen at least ten times. This chain uses TRBV9 with TRBJ2-2, with 7 bases matching TRBD2. The CDR3 contains 15 residues. The germline CDR1 and CDR2 sequences are SGDLS and YYNGEE. The J segment lost 6 bases and the V segment lost 1 base, leaving 6 bases of the junction unmatched. DNA for the CDR3: TGTGCCAGCAGCGTACGGGGGGTTACCCCCGGGGAGCTGTTTTTT. Translation: CASSVRGVTPGELFF.

The V and J genes are TRBV9 and TRBJ2-1, with TRBD1 matching over 8 bases. Germline trimming cut 1 base from V and 0 bases from J; bases unmatched to any gene: 6. The CDR3 contains 17 residues. CDR1 and CDR2 from the germline V gene are SGDLS and YYNGEE. The CDR3 region has the DNA TGTGCCAGCAGCGTAAGCCAGGGGGCCCCCTCCTACAATGAGCAGTTCTTC. This gives the protein CASSVSQGAPSYNEQFF.

This clonotype was found many times. The rearrangement joins TRBV9 to TRBJ1-4; D perhaps matches TRBD1 (5 bases). V shed 5 bases and J shed 2 bases, with 10 bases lying between them. The CDR3 is 14 residues long. Per the germline V gene, CDR1 is SGDLS and CDR2 is YYNGEE. CDR3 sequence: CASSSGFTNEKLFF. The CDR3 bases are TGTGCCAGCAGTTCAGGGTTTACTAATGAAAAACTGTTTTTT.

This clonotype was detected ten times or more. The chain couples TRBV9 to TRBJ1-1, with D possibly TRBD1 on 6 matching bases. The CDR3 runs to 14 residues. Trimming took 3 bases from V and 6 from J, leaving 15 bases between them. The germline V gene has CDR1 SGDLS and CDR2 YYNGEE. The CDR3 DNA follows: TGTGCCAGCAGCGAAGGGGGAGAAGGGTCTGAAGCTTTCTTT. Translation gives CASSEGGEGSEAFF.

This clonotype was seen at least ten times. The genes are TRBV9 and TRBJ2-1, with a weak D call TRBD2 (6 bases). V lost 3 bases and J 0 bases, leaving 10 bases between the germline ends. Germline V CDR1 and CDR2: SGDLS, YYNGEE. The length of the CDR3 is 15 residues. CDR3: CASSGSGRSYNEQFF. As DNA, the CDR3 is TGTGCCAGCAGCGGGAGCGGGCGCTCCTACAATGAGCAGTTCTTC.

This clonotype came up many times. The J gene is TRBJ1-1, the V gene TRBV9; TRBD1 agrees at 8 bases. The ends lost 3 bases at V and 4 bases at J; junction bases unmatched: 8. Per germline, CDR1 SGDLS and CDR2 YYNGEE. This CDR3 is 15 amino acids long. The CDR3 DNA reads as TGTGCCAGCAGCGACCTCAGGGGGCTGAGCACTGAAGCTTTCTTT. As protein: CASSDLRGLSTEAFF.

This clonotype occurred many times. The rearrangement links TRBV9 to TRBJ2-5, with 13 positions matching TRBD2. V lost 3 bases and J lost 1; bases outside the gene matches: 12. CDR3 length: 19 amino acids. Germline V gene data show CDR1 as SGDLS and CDR2 as YYNGEE. CDR3 residues: CASSARPTSGGIFQETQYF. The CDR3 DNA is TGTGCCAGCAGCGCGAGACCGACTAGCGGGGGGATCTTCCAAGAGACCCAGTACTTC.